The clone carrying this T cell receptor beta chain came up many times. TCRdb redid the calling of the 5' RACE reads with MiXCR, one entry per CDR3 protein. The top ten hold approximately 3% of the sample, which has fewer than 150,000 distinct CDR3 sequences, more than 5.5% seen once. The data originate from a study of T cells after yellow fever vaccination. Trimming removed 4 bases from V and 4 bases from J, with 13 bases in between. CDR3 length equals 14 residues. CDR1 and CDR2 (germline): SGHDN, FVKESK. The source material was CD4+ T cells sorted from PBMCs, sampled roughly 46 days after the first yellow fever vaccination. The chain employs TRBV14 and TRBJ1-2; tentative D call: TRBD1 (5 bases). The receptor's source is a man younger than 30 who received the YFV17D yellow fever vaccine. The CDR3 DNA reads TGTGCCAGCAGCCGAAATATAGGGACCTATGGCTACACCTTC. Amino acid sequence: CASSRNIGTYGYTF.